The 30 T cell receptor beta chains below all came from one sample that was sequenced in a study of beta chain features in type 1 diabetes. Overall study results and limits: The study found moderately but significantly shorter TCRB CDR3s in all four CD4+ subsets of Type 1 diabetes patients.

These receptors are not linked to any known antigen. The authors reverse transcribed all of the isolated RNA, so sequencing captured expressed TCRB transcripts. Only in-frame clones appear in the TCRdb table, and some are missing; sequencing was by immunoSEQ multiplex PCR. The sample lists more than 55,000 clones, around half occurring once. The specimen was Tregs from blood. The receptors were gathered from a woman aged 40 to 49 with type 1 diabetes.

This clone was seen a handful of times. This chain joins TRBV28 and TRBJ1-2; TRBD1 matches 12 bases. V lost 4 bases to trimming and J lost 9 bases; unmatched junction nucleotides: 9. The germline V gene has CDR1 MDHEN and CDR2 SYDVKM. The CDR3 contains 15 residues. CDR3 sequence (DNA): TGTGCCAGCAGTTCCGGGACAGGGGGCCCCGGCCGCTACACCTTC. Translation: CASSSGTGGPGRYTF.

The chain is built from TRBV19 and TRBJ2-6; D gene ambiguous. The CDR3 is made up of 14 amino acids. Trimming took off 3 bases at V and 1 base at J, with 4 bases between the two ends. Germline loops: CDR1 LNHDA, CDR2 SQIVND (reference sequence). The DNA for the CDR3 is TGTGCCAGTAGTATCAGGTCTGGGGCCAACGTCCTGACTTTC. Translated: CASSIRSGANVLTF.

This clone has only one observation. One end of the junction is discordant with germline, which a read error may explain. The chain has TRBV6-5 and TRBJ2-3; 7 bases line up with TRBD2. The CDR3 length is 14 residues. CDR1 is MNHEY and CDR2 is SVGAGI in the germline V gene. The CDR3, as DNA: TGTGCCAGCCGTAGCGGGCTGAGCATAGATACGCAGTATTTT. It encodes CASRSGLSIDTQYF.

This clone has more than one count but fewer than ten. The chain combines TRBV4-2 with TRBJ2-7, with 12 bases identical to TRBD2. The CDR3 loop spans 17 amino acids. The germline gives CDR1 LGHNA, CDR2 YNFKEQ. Unmatched junction bases numbered 8, after V lost 0 bases and J lost 5 bases. CDR3 amino acids: CASSQDFSSGGADEQYF. CDR3 coding DNA: TGTGCCAGCAGCCAAGATTTTTCTAGCGGGGGGGCCGACGAGCAGTACTTC.

This clone was seen many times. This chain links TRBV5-1 with TRBJ1-2; D is undetermined. This CDR3 spans 13 amino acids. Trimming shortened V by 2 bases and J by 6 bases, and 11 bases separated the two germline ends. CDR1 and CDR2 (germline): SGHRS, YFSETQ. The CDR3 nucleotides read TGCGCCAGCAGCTTAGGAGGGTGGAATGGCTACACCTTC. Its translation is CASSLGGWNGYTF.

This clone was counted a few times. This chain links TRBV30 with TRBJ1-3; D ambiguous. V was trimmed by 5 bases and J by 3 bases, leaving 20 bases between them. The CDR3 length is 16 residues. Germline V gene sequence: CDR1 GTSNPN, CDR2 SVGIG (reference sequence). DNA of the CDR3: TGTGCCTGGGTCCGCCTGACACAGCTAAATGGAAACACCATATATTTT. Translating it yields CAWVRLTQLNGNTIYF. Based on the CDR3 plus reference TRBV30 and TRBJ1-3, the full variable domain is SQTIHQWPATLVQPVGSPLSLECTVEGTSNPNLYWYRQAAGRGLQLLFYSVGIGQISSEVPQNLSASRPQDRQFILSSKKLLLSDSGFYLCAWVRLTQLNGNTIYFGEGSWLTVV.

The chain carries TRBV4-3 and TRBJ2-2, with 7 bases matching TRBD2. The germline V gene has CDR1 LGHNA and CDR2 YSLEER. The trim removed 1 base at V and 6 bases at J, leaving 5 bases unmatched. This CDR3 has 15 amino acids. Written as DNA, the CDR3 is TGCGCCAGCAGCCAAGGGGGAGGGTCCCCCGGGGAGCTGTTTTTT. Protein product: CASSQGGGSPGELFF.

The genes are TRBV11-2 and TRBJ1-1, with D possibly matching TRBD1 (5 bases). The V end was cut by 5 bases, the J end by 5 bases, with 12 bases between. CDR1 SGHAT and CDR2 FQNNGV come from the germline V gene. The CDR3 runs to 13 residues. DNA of the CDR3: TGTGCCAGCAGCATATCGGGGGGGACTGAAGCTTTCTTT. Protein sequence: CASSISGGTEAFF.

The chain recombines TRBV5-1 with TRBJ1-1, with TRBD1 identical over 7 bases. The CDR3 totals 13 residues. The germline V gene has CDR1 SGHRS and CDR2 YFSETQ. The V gene end was trimmed by 4 bases and the J gene end by 5 bases; junction bases not matched to a gene: 5. CDR3 in amino acids: CASSPSGGTEAFF. The CDR3 bases are TGCGCCAGCAGCCCATCAGGGGGTACTGAAGCTTTCTTT.

This chain connects TRBV19 to TRBJ1-2; D remains ambiguous. Germline V gene lookup returns CDR1 LNHDA and CDR2 SQIVND (reference sequence). This CDR3 contains 14 residues. V lost 6 bases, J lost 4 bases, and 15 bases lay in between. The CDR3 loop is CASSPGLGGYGYTF. CDR3 coding DNA: TGTGCCAGTAGCCCTGGGCTTGGAGGCTATGGCTACACCTTC.

As DNA, the CDR3 is TGTGCCAGCAGCTCAAGGGTCAGAGGACTTGAAGCTTTCTTT. As protein: CASSSRVRGLEAFF. The chain employs TRBV7-9 and TRBJ1-1; D is undetermined. Looked up from germline, CDR1 is SEHNR and CDR2 is FQNEAQ (reference sequence). The CDR3 extends over 14 amino acids. V was cut by 4 bases and J by 7 bases, with 16 bases left in between. Complete variable domain (other parts from reference TRBV7-9 and TRBJ1-1): DTGVSQNPRHKITKRGQNVTFRCDPISEHNRLYWYRQTLGQGPEFLTYFQNEAQLEKSRLLSDRFSAERPKGSFSTLEIQRTEQGDSAMYLCASSSRVRGLEAFFGQGTRLTVV.

The chain uses TRBV5-1 and TRBJ2-1; 9 bases line up with TRBD2. Germline values: CDR1 SGHRS, CDR2 YFSETQ. This CDR3 region has 14 residues. V was clipped by 2 bases and J by 7 bases; unmatched bases: 4. CDR3 nucleotides: TGCGCCAGCAGCTTAGCGGGGGGTGGGAATGAGCAGTTCTTC. Residues: CASSLAGGGNEQFF.

The chain combines TRBV9 with TRBJ2-1; 11 bases are shared with TRBD2. Germline-derived CDR1 and CDR2 are SGDLS and YYNGEE. This CDR3 comprises 17 residues. V gave up 4 bases and J gave up 8 bases; unmatched junction bases: 14. The CDR3 sequence is CASSPLFSGRAGDEQFF. CDR3 in DNA: TGTGCCAGCAGCCCCCTCTTTAGCGGGAGGGCCGGGGATGAGCAGTTCTTC.

This clone was found a few times. The chain carries TRBV5-4 and TRBJ2-1, with D possibly being TRBD1 (6 bases). The CDR3 loop spans 14 amino acids. The V and J ends lost 4 bases and 9 bases respectively, with 17 bases between them. Per germline, CDR1 SGHNT and CDR2 YYREEE (reference sequence). The CDR3: CASSPQNRAGEQFF. The CDR3 nucleotides read TGTGCCAGCAGCCCACAGAACAGGGCAGGTGAGCAGTTCTTC.

The chain links TRBV2 to TRBJ1-5; D is unclear. The CDR3 runs 14 residues. V was trimmed by 5 bases and J by 7 bases, leaving 15 bases between them. Germline CDR1 is SNHLY and CDR2 is FYNNEI. This chain's CDR3 is CASSYRRVDQPQHF. The CDR3 DNA follows: TGTGCCAGCAGTTACCGACGGGTAGACCAGCCCCAGCATTTT.

The J gene is TRBJ2-7, the V gene TRBV6-5, with D hard to call. V lost 5 bases and J 4 bases, leaving 9 bases between the germline ends. The CDR3 loop spans 12 amino acids. Germline V gene sequence: CDR1 MNHEY, CDR2 SVGAGI. CDR3 region: CASSTDSYEQYF. CDR3 DNA sequence: TGTGCCAGCAGTACCGACTCTTACGAGCAGTACTTC.

The chain couples TRBV23-1 to TRBJ1-5, with 9 bases lining up with TRBD1. TRBV23-1 is treated as an ORF (open reading frame) with a function not yet certain. This CDR3 is built from 16 residues. Trimming at V came to 6 bases and at J to 7 bases, leaving 13 bases not matched to a gene. The CDR3 DNA sequence: TGCGCCAGCAGCCCCGCCGGGACAGGGTCAGGACAGCCCCAGCATTTT. This encodes CASSPAGTGSGQPQHF.

V and J are TRBV4-3 and TRBJ2-2, with 8 bases matching TRBD2. The CDR3 covers 18 residues. Germline V gene sequence: CDR1 LGHNA, CDR2 YSLEER. The trim removed 3 bases at V and 0 bases at J, leaving 9 bases unmatched. The CDR3 DNA is TGCGCCAGCAGCCAGACGGGAGCGGGGGCCGCGAACACCGGGGAGCTGTTTTTT. Protein: CASSQTGAGAANTGELFF.

This chain uses TRBV6-5 with TRBJ1-4, with a tentative D call TRBD1 (5 bases). CDR1 and CDR2 (germline): MNHEY, SVGAGI. The CDR3 runs 13 residues. The V gene lost 4 bases and the J gene lost 12 bases, with 15 bases spanning the gap. The CDR3 here is CASSFWSGRELFF. CDR3 DNA: TGTGCCAGCAGTTTTTGGTCAGGGAGGGAACTGTTTTTT.

The chain joins TRBV27 to TRBJ2-7; TRBD2 might be the D (5 bases). In germline, CDR1 is MNHEY, CDR2 SMNVEV (reference sequence). CDR3 length equals 14 residues. V lost 4 bases and J 6 bases, leaving 16 bases between the germline ends. The chain's CDR3 is CASSWAGISGEQYF. CDR3 coding DNA: TGTGCCAGCAGTTGGGCCGGGATATCTGGCGAGCAGTACTTC.

This clone came up a few times. The chain has TRBV5-4 and TRBJ1-4; no reliable D call. This CDR3 has 16 amino acids. V was cut by 3 bases and J by 0 bases, with 12 bases left in between. The germline CDR1 and CDR2 sequences are SGHNT and YYREEE (reference sequence). CDR3 protein: CASSSTVGATNEKLFF. In DNA form, the CDR3 reads TGTGCCAGCAGCTCCACCGTCGGTGCAACTAATGAAAAACTGTTTTTT.

This chain uses TRBV11-2 with TRBJ2-7; 12 bases align to TRBD2. This CDR3 has 18 residues. Losses at the gene ends were 2 bases for V and 3 bases for J; bases not matched to a gene: 11. The germline V gene encodes CDR1 SGHAT and CDR2 FQNNGV. CDR3 in amino acids: CASSLRSPSGRVVYEQYF. The CDR3 DNA is TGTGCCAGCAGCTTAAGGAGCCCTAGCGGGAGGGTTGTCTACGAGCAGTACTTC.

CDR3 in amino acids: CASISGSSYNEQFF. Written as DNA, the CDR3 is TGTGCCAGCATATCCGGGAGCTCCTACAATGAGCAGTTCTTC. The chain couples TRBV28 to TRBJ2-1, with D possibly matching TRBD2 (6 bases). V gave up 7 bases and J gave up 0 bases, with 10 bases separating them. The CDR3 totals 14 residues. The germline V gene has CDR1 MDHEN and CDR2 SYDVKM.

The chain combines TRBV6-1 with TRBJ1-2; possible D gene TRBD1, 5 bases. CDR1 is MNHNS and CDR2 is SASEGT in the germline V gene. The CDR3 runs to 15 residues. Trimming took 4 bases from V and 8 from J, leaving 20 bases between them. CDR3 coding DNA: TGTGCCAGCAGTGTTTCTCGCGCGGGGCTTAGGGGCTACACCTTC. Its protein is CASSVSRAGLRGYTF.

The V and J genes are TRBV5-1 and TRBJ2-1; 7 nucleotides line up with TRBD2. The germline V gene has CDR1 SGHRS and CDR2 YFSETQ. CDR3 length equals 16 residues. The V and J ends lost 0 bases and 5 bases, in that order; junction bases with no gene match: 8. CDR3 region: CASSLVFGGSDNEQFF. The CDR3 region has the DNA TGCGCCAGCAGCTTGGTCTTTGGCGGGAGCGACAATGAGCAGTTCTTC.

The gene calls are TRBV10-3 and TRBJ2-5, with D possibly being TRBD2 (5 bases). The last part of the DNA fits TRBJ2-7 better; the J call may be wrong. Germline CDR1 and CDR2: ENHRY and SYGVKD. CDR3 size: 14 residues. CDR3: CAISSDGVFYEQYF. CDR3 DNA: TGTGCCATCAGTTCAGACGGGGTATTCTACGAGCAGTACTTC.

This clone was detected only a few times. This sequence joins TRBV4-3 and TRBJ2-2; weak D call: TRBD2 (6 bases). Germline-derived CDR1 and CDR2 are LGHNA and YSLEER. The CDR3 length is 14 residues. V lost 1 base and J 6 bases, leaving 9 bases between the germline ends. The CDR3 loop is CASSQGGVAGELFF. CDR3 nucleotides: TGCGCCAGCAGCCAAGGCGGGGTCGCCGGGGAGCTGTTTTTT.

This chain uses TRBV5-1 with TRBJ2-6, with a tentative D call TRBD1 (6 bases). CDR3 size: 14 residues. Germline V gives CDR1 SGHRS, CDR2 YFSETQ. Between the trimmed V and J ends, which lost 8 bases and 2 bases, there was a span of 11 bases. DNA of the CDR3: TGCGCCAGTAGACAGGTCACTGGGGCCAACGTCCTGACTTTC. Amino acids: CASRQVTGANVLTF.

This clone was found a few times. This chain links TRBV4-1 with TRBJ1-1; possibly TRBD1 for D (6 bases). The CDR3 is 16 residues long. Deletions cut 1 base from V and 0 bases from J, with 12 bases between. CDR1 and CDR2 from the germline V gene are MGHRA and YSYEKL. The CDR3 bases are TGCGCCAGCAGCCAAGGAATTTGGGACATGAACACTGAAGCTTTCTTT. This gives the protein CASSQGIWDMNTEAFF.

The CDR3 DNA is TGCGCCAGCAGTGAGTCGAAGGGGACAGCCTATGGCTACACCTTC. Translation: CASSESKGTAYGYTF. The V gene is TRBV10-2, the J gene TRBJ1-2; 7 bases line up with TRBD1. The CDR3 totals 15 residues. The junction had 5 bases not matched to a gene; V was cut back by 0 bases and J by 4 bases. Germline-derived CDR1 and CDR2 are WSHSY and SAAADI.